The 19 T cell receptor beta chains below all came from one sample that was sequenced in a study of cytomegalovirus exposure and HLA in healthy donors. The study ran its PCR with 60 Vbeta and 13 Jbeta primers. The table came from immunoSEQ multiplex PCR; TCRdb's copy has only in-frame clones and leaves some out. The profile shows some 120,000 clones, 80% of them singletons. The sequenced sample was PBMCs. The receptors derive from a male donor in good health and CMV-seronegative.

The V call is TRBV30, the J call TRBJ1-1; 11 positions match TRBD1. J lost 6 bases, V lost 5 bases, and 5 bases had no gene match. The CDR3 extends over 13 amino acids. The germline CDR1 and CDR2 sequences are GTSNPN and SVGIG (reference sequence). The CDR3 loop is CAWLGQGAPEAFF. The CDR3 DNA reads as TGTGCCTGGCTTGGACAGGGGGCCCCTGAAGCTTTCTTT. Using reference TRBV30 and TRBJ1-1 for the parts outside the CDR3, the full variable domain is SQTIHQWPATLVQPVGSPLSLECTVEGTSNPNLYWYRQAAGRGLQLLFYSVGIGQISSEVPQNLSASRPQDRQFILSSKKLLLSDSGFYLCAWLGQGAPEAFFGQGTRLTVV.

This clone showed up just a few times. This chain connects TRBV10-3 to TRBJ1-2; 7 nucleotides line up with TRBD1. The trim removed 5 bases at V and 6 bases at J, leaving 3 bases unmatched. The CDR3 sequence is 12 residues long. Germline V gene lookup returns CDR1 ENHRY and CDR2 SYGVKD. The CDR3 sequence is CAISTTGNGYTF. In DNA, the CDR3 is TGTGCCATCAGTACGACAGGGAATGGCTACACCTTC.

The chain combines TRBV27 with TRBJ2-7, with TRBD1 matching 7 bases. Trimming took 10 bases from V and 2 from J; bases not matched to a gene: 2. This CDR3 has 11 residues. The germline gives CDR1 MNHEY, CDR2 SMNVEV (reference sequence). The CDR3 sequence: CATTGAYEQYF. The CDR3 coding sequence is TGTGCCACTACAGGGGCCTACGAGCAGTACTTC.

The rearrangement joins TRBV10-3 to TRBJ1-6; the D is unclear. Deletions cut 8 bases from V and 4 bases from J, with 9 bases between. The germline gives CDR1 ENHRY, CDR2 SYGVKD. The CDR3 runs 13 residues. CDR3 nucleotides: TGTGCCATCGGTGGCCAGTATAATTCACCCCTCCACTTT. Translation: CAIGGQYNSPLHF.

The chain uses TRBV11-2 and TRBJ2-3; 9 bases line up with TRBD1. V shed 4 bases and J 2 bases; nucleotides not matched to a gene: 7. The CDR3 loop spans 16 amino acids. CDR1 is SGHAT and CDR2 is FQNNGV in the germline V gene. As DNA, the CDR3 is TGTGCCAGCAGCTCCCTTCGGGACAGGGACACAGATACGCAGTATTTT. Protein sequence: CASSSLRDRDTDTQYF. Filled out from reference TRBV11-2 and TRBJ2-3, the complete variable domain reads EAGVAQSPRYKIIEKRQSVAFWCNPISGHATLYWYQQILGQGPKLLIQFQNNGVVDDSQLPKDRFSAERLKGVDSTLKIQPAKLEDSAVYLCASSSLRDRDTDTQYFGPGTRLTVL.

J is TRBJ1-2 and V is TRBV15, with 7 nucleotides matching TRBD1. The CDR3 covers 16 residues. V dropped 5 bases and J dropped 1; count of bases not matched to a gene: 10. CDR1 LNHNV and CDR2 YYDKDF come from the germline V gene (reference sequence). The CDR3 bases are TGTGCCACCAGCCGAGGGGCGGGACAGATTAACTATGGCTACACCTTC. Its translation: CATSRGAGQINYGYTF.

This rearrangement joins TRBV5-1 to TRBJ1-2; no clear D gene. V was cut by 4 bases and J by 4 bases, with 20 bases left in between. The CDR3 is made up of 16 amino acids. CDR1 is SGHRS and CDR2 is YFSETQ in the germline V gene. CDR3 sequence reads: CASSPTQSTASYGYTF. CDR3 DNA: TGCGCCAGCAGCCCGACACAATCGACGGCTTCCTATGGCTACACCTTC. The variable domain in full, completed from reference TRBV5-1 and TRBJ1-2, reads KAGVTQTPRYLIKTRGQQVTLSCSPISGHRSVSWYQQTPGQGLQFLFEYFSETQRNKGNFPGRFSGRQFSNSRSEMNVSTLELGDSALYLCASSPTQSTASYGYTFGSGTRLTVV.

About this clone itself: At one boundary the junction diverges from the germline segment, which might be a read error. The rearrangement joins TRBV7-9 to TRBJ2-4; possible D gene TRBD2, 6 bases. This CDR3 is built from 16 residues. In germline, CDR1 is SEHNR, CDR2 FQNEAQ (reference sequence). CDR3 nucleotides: TGTTCCAGCAGCGCAGGCAATTTACTAGCCAAAAACAGTCAGTACTTC. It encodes CSSSAGNLLAKNSQYF.

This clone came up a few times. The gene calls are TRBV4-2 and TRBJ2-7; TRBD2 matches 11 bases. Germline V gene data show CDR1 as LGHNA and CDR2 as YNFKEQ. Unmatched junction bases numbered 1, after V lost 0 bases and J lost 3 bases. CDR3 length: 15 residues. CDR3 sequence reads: CASSQETSGGYEQYF. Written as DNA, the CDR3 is TGTGCCAGCAGCCAAGAAACTAGCGGGGGCTACGAGCAGTACTTC.

The DNA of the CDR3 is TGTGCCAGCTCACCACCGAACACCCAGGGTGAAAAACTGTTTTTT. This encodes CASSPPNTQGEKLFF. The chain uses TRBV18 and TRBJ1-4, with a tentative D call TRBD1 (5 bases). The CDR3 spans 15 residues. V dropped 0 bases and J dropped 7 bases, with 12 bases sitting between them. Looked up from germline, CDR1 is KGHSH and CDR2 is LQKENI.

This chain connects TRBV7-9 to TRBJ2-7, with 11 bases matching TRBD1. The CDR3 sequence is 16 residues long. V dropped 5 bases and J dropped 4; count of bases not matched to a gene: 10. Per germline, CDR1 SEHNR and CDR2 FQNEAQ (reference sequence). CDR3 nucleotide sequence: TGTGCCAGCAGCCGACAACGCGGGACAGGGGGTTACGAGCAGTACTTC. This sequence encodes CASSRQRGTGGYEQYF.

In DNA, the CDR3 is TGTGCCACCAGCAGAGATGAGGAAAAACTGTTTTTT. Protein sequence: CATSRDEEKLFF. The chain employs TRBV15 and TRBJ1-4; D is uncertain. The CDR3 is 12 amino acids. Per the germline V gene, CDR1 is LNHNV and CDR2 is YYDKDF (reference sequence). V lost 0 bases and J lost 8, with 4 bases in between.

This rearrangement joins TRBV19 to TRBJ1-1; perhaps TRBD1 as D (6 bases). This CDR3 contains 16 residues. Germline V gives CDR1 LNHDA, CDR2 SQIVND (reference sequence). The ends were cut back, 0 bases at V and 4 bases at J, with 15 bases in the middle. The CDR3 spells CASSIDPGRGATEAFF. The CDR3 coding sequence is TGTGCCAGTAGTATAGATCCCGGCAGGGGTGCCACTGAAGCTTTCTTT.

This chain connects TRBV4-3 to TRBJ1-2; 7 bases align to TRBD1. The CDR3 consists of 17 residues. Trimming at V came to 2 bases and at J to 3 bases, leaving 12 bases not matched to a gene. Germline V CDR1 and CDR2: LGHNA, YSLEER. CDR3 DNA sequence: TGCGCCAGCAGCCAACTCCTCAGGGACAGTCAAGACTATGGCTACACCTTC. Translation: CASSQLLRDSQDYGYTF.

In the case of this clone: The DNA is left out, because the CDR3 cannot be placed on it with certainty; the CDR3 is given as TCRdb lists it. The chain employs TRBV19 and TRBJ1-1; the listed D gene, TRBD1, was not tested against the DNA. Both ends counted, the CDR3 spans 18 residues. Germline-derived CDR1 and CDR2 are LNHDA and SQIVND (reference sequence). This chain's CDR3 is CASTSGRAGGFMNTEAFF.

CDR3 nucleotides: TGTGCCAGCAGCGTAGGGGACTGGGCCAACGTCCTGACTTTC. Translated: CASSVGDWANVLTF. The J gene is TRBJ2-6, the V gene TRBV9, with D possibly matching TRBD2 (6 bases). The CDR3 runs to 14 residues. Germline-derived CDR1 and CDR2 are SGDLS and YYNGEE. The V end lost 0 bases, the J end lost 5 bases, and 6 bases lay between the germline ends.

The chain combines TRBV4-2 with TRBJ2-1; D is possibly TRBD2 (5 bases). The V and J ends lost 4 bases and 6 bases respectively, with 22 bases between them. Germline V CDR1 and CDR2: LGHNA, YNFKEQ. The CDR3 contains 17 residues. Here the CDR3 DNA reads TGTGCCAGCAGCCGGGGAGAGGACTTGAGGCCCCTCAATGAGCAGTTCTTC. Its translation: CASSRGEDLRPLNEQFF.

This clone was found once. The CDR3 protein is CASSAPGELRYGYTF. The DNA for the CDR3 is TGTGCCAGCAGCGCCCCCGGCGAGCTGCGGTATGGCTACACCTTC. The J gene is TRBJ1-2, the V gene TRBV7-9; D is ambiguous. V was clipped by 5 bases and J by 5 bases, with 18 bases between them. The germline V gene has CDR1 SEHNR and CDR2 FQNEAQ (reference sequence). The CDR3 loop spans 15 amino acids.

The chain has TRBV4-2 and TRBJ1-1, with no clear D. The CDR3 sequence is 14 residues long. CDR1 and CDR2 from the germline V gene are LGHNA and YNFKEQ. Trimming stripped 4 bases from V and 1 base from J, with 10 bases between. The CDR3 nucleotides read TGTGCCAGCAGCCGATCCCAGGAGAACACTGAAGCTTTCTTT. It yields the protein CASSRSQENTEAFF.